This entry describes one T cell receptor (beta chain). The CDR3 is 13 amino acids. V lost 2 bases to trimming and J lost 14 bases; unmatched junction nucleotides: 6. Germline V gene sequence: CDR1 MNHEY, CDR2 SVGAGI. This sample was included in a study of blood T cell repertoires in COVID-19. Whole-study context: PBMCs, B-cell-depleted T cells, or T cells were the source of the cDNA or gDNA that made up the material.

How the authors handled the data: Amplification from reference gene primers served as the basis for estimated nucleated cell counts. Repertoires were generated with immunoSEQ multiplex PCR, while TCRdb's copy carries only in-frame clones and drops some. For V, J and clone size, that table is used; D and trimming come from the DNA. The table includes approximately 150,000 clones, about 83% detected once. The sequence was obtained from a woman in her seventies who had recovered from COVID-19. The chain employs TRBV6-5 and TRBJ2-1; 10 bases are a match to TRBD1. Sequenced input: peripheral blood. As DNA, the CDR3 is TGTGCCAGCAGTTACCCCGGACAGGGGGTGAAGTTCTTC. Its protein product is CASSYPGQGVKFF.